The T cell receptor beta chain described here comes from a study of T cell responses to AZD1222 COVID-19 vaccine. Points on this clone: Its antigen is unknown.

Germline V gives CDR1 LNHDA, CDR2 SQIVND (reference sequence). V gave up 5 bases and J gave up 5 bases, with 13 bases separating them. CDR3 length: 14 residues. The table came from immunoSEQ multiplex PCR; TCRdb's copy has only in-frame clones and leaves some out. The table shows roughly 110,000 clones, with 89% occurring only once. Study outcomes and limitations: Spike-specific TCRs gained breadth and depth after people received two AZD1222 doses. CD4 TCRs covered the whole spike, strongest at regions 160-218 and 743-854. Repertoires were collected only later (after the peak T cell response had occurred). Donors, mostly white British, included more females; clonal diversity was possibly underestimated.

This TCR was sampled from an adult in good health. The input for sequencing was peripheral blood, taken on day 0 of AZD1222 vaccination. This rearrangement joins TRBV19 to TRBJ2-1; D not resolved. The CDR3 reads CASSLTGTNNEQFF. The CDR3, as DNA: TGTGCCAGTAGTCTTACGGGTACGAACAATGAGCAGTTCTTC.